The present TCR beta chain was sequenced within a study of blood T cell repertoires in COVID-19. About the research overall: Spain, Italy and the United States supplied samples that represented acute and convalescent COVID-19. T cells, B-cell-depleted T cells, or PBMCs provided the cDNA or gDNA that served as material.

This CDR3 region has 15 residues. After removal of 6 bases from V and 6 bases from J, the junction contained 13 bases not matched to a gene. Looked up from germline, CDR1 is SNHLY and CDR2 is FYNNEI. The age range of participants was 18 to 89 years, with residence in under 30 US areas. Recovered Cohort 3 donors showed two negative PCRs, clearance, or symptom resolution. Measured with immunoSEQ multiplex PCR; TCRdb has only the in-frame clones, and not every one. The data show approximately 250,000 clones, with 70% to 85% seen just once and around 16% held by the top ten. V gene TRBV2 combines with J gene TRBJ1-2, with TRBD1 matching 7 bases. This sequence was found in a man aged 40-49 years who had recovered from COVID-19. The material sequenced was PBMCs or T cells enriched from blood (not recorded which). This CDR3 reads CASRYRMGQSDGYTF. The CDR3 bases are TGTGCCAGCAGATACCGAATGGGACAGTCGGATGGCTACACCTTC.